A single sample is the source of the 20 T cell receptor beta chains below, sequenced in a study of OX40 agonist ivuxolimab in advanced cancers. The repertoire was sequenced with immunoSEQ multiplex PCR; TCRdb's copy has only in-frame clones and lacks some. The sample holds tens of thousands of clones, approximately 91% seen once. Sequencing used CD4+ or CD8+ T cells sorted from blood, obtained in a trial of the OX40 agonist ivuxolimab. The receptors derive from an adult with an advanced solid tumor such as melanoma, head and neck, liver or kidney cancer.

The genes are TRBV11-3 and TRBJ1-2, with unresolved D. Per the germline V gene, CDR1 is SGHNT and CDR2 is YENEEA. V shed 5 bases and J shed 0 bases, with 16 bases lying between them. This CDR3 spans 16 amino acids. The CDR3 DNA follows: TGTGCCAGCAGCCCGCCGACACGGGGAGCTAACTATGGCTACACCTTC. Translating it yields CASSPPTRGANYGYTF.

The chain uses TRBV4-1 and TRBJ2-4; D call uncertain. Trimming removed 0 bases from V and 6 bases from J, with 18 bases in between. The CDR3 is 17 amino acids. Germline-derived CDR1 and CDR2 are MGHRA and YSYEKL. The CDR3: CASSQDFTGTEGNIQYF. Here the CDR3 DNA reads TGCGCCAGCAGCCAAGATTTTACCGGAACGGAAGGAAACATTCAGTACTTC.

The V and J genes are TRBV27 and TRBJ2-7; TRBD2 agrees at 11 bases. Germline assignment: CDR1 MNHEY and CDR2 SMNVEV (reference sequence). There are 15 residues in the CDR3. The V segment lost 5 bases and the J segment 5 bases; nucleotides outside the gene matches: 8. As DNA, the CDR3 is TGTGCCAGCAGTAGAACTAGCGGGAGTATCGACGAGCAGTACTTC. This encodes CASSRTSGSIDEQYF.

The V and J genes are TRBV28 and TRBJ2-5, with TRBD1 matching over 10 bases. Germline loops: CDR1 MDHEN, CDR2 SYDVKM. The J segment lost 5 bases and the V segment lost 5 bases, leaving 11 bases of the junction unmatched. This CDR3 contains 16 residues. The CDR3: CASSLRDRGPRETQYF. The CDR3, as DNA: TGTGCCAGCAGTCTCCGGGACAGGGGTCCTAGGGAGACCCAGTACTTC.

The CDR3 bases are TGTGCCAGCAGCCAACGGACAGGGATGAATGAAAAACTGTTTTTT. It yields the protein CASSQRTGMNEKLFF. This chain uses TRBV7-9 with TRBJ1-4, with 8 bases aligning to TRBD1. The CDR3 has 15 residues. CDR1 SEHNR and CDR2 FQNEAQ come from the germline V gene (reference sequence). The trim removed 5 bases at V and 5 bases at J, leaving 7 bases unmatched.

The chain recombines TRBV4-2 with TRBJ2-2, with 10 bases that match TRBD2. From germline, CDR1 is LGHNA and CDR2 YNFKEQ. Trimming cost V 0 bases and J 9 bases; bases outside gene matches: 10. The CDR3 runs to 17 residues. CDR3 coding DNA: TGTGCCAGCAGCCAAGAAGGCACTAGCGGGGAGCAAAGGGAGCTGTTTTTT. Protein sequence: CASSQEGTSGEQRELFF.

V is TRBV5-1 and J is TRBJ2-7; possibly TRBD1 for D (5 bases). V lost 0 bases and J 0 bases, leaving 7 bases between the germline ends. This CDR3 has 14 residues. Per the germline V gene, CDR1 is SGHRS and CDR2 is YFSETQ. CDR3 coding DNA: TGCGCCAGCAGCTTGGGACAGAGCTCCTACGAGCAGTACTTC. Translating gives CASSLGQSSYEQYF.

J is TRBJ1-3 and V is TRBV29-1; TRBD1 is a possible D gene (5 bases). The CDR3 covers 13 residues. CDR1 is SQVTM, CDR2 ANQGSEA, per germline. Trimming stripped 7 bases from V and 0 bases from J, with 10 bases between. CDR3 DNA: TGCAGCGCCTGGACAACCTCTGGAAACACCATATATTTT. Translating gives CSAWTTSGNTIYF.

The sample holds one count of this clone. This rearrangement joins TRBV19 to TRBJ2-7, with D possibly TRBD1 on 6 matching bases. CDR1 is LNHDA and CDR2 is SQIVND in the germline V gene (reference sequence). V gave up 5 bases and J gave up 5 bases, with 19 bases separating them. CDR3 size: 15 residues. CDR3 bases: TGTGCCAGTAGTCTCTCCGGGACATTCGGAAACGAGCAGTACTTC. It is translated as CASSLSGTFGNEQYF.

This clone was seen only a few times. The rearrangement joins TRBV4-2 to TRBJ2-1, with 11 nucleotides matching TRBD2. CDR3 length equals 18 residues. Unmatched junction bases numbered 5, after V lost 0 bases and J lost 1 base. Germline CDR1 reads LGHNA; CDR2 reads YNFKEQ. The CDR3 DNA sequence: TGTGCCAGCAGCCAAGATAATAGCGGGAGGGGGTCCTACAATGAGCAGTTCTTC. It encodes CASSQDNSGRGSYNEQFF.

The gene calls are TRBV7-7 and TRBJ2-5; TRBD2 is a possible D gene (5 bases). Trimming took 1 base from V and 1 from J, leaving 16 bases between them. Germline CDR1 and CDR2: SSHAT and FNYEAQ (reference sequence). This CDR3 contains 17 residues. The chain's CDR3 is CASSLGVTGSSQETQYF. The CDR3 DNA follows: TGTGCCAGCAGCTTAGGGGTAACGGGATCTTCCCAAGAGACCCAGTACTTC.

The chain has TRBV28 and TRBJ2-1; 8 nucleotides align to TRBD2. The V gene's germline CDR1 is MDHEN and CDR2 SYDVKM. Trimming removed 5 bases from V and 4 bases from J; junction bases left unmatched: 25. There are 21 residues in the CDR3. CDR3 protein: CASSPWRGEDSGIRKYNEQFF. CDR3 bases: TGTGCCAGCAGTCCATGGCGGGGGGAGGACAGCGGGATTAGAAAATACAATGAGCAGTTCTTC.

This chain uses TRBV6-5 with TRBJ2-3, with D unresolved. From germline, CDR1 is MNHEY and CDR2 SVGAGI. Trimming shortened V by 2 bases and J by 0 bases, and 9 bases separated the two germline ends. The CDR3 length is 15 residues. As DNA, the CDR3 is TGTGCCAGCAGTTACACATATACTAGCACAGATACGCAGTATTTT. Encoded protein: CASSYTYTSTDTQYF.

This chain joins TRBV14 and TRBJ2-7, with D possibly matching TRBD1 (5 bases). This CDR3 spans 13 amino acids. V lost 4 bases, J lost 3 bases, and 10 bases lay in between. Looked up from germline, CDR1 is SGHDN and CDR2 is FVKESK. CDR3 protein: CASSLDTVYEQYF. CDR3 coding DNA: TGTGCCAGCAGCCTGGACACCGTCTACGAGCAGTACTTC.

V and J are TRBV19 and TRBJ2-7; 9 nucleotides match TRBD1. V gave up 5 bases and J gave up 2 bases; unmatched junction bases: 16. This CDR3 spans 18 amino acids. CDR1 and CDR2 (germline): LNHDA, SQIVND (reference sequence). The CDR3 sequence is CASSLFIPTGGLTYEQYF. The CDR3 nucleotides are TGTGCCAGTAGTCTCTTCATCCCCACAGGGGGCCTAACCTACGAGCAGTACTTC. Looking up the rest from reference TRBV19 and TRBJ2-7 gives the full variable domain: DGGITQSPKYLFRKEGQNVTLSCEQNLNHDAMYWYRQDPGQGLRLIYYSQIVNDFQKGDIAEGYSVSREKKESFPLTVTSAQKNPTAFYLCASSLFIPTGGLTYEQYFGPGTRLTVT.

This clone has only a few counts. This chain links TRBV5-6 with TRBJ2-4; 7 bases line up with TRBD2. CDR1 is SGHDT and CDR2 is YYEEEE in the germline V gene. Unmatched junction bases numbered 8, after V lost 7 bases and J lost 4 bases. The CDR3 runs to 14 residues. CDR3: CASRSSGEKNIQYF. CDR3 DNA sequence: TGTGCCAGCCGATCTAGCGGAGAGAAAAACATTCAGTACTTC.

The rearrangement uses TRBV11-3 and TRBJ2-1, with unresolved D. This CDR3 region has 15 residues. V lost 2 bases, J lost 0 bases, and 8 bases lay in between. Germline CDR1 is SGHNT and CDR2 is YENEEA. The CDR3 region has the DNA TGTGCCAGCAGCTTAAGTGAAGGCTCCTACAATGAGCAGTTCTTC. It is translated as CASSLSEGSYNEQFF.

The V call is TRBV5-6, the J call TRBJ2-7; the D gene is possibly TRBD1 (5 bases). CDR1 and CDR2 from the germline V gene are SGHDT and YYEEEE. CDR3 length: 16 residues. Trimming pared 0 bases from V and 1 base from J, leaving 14 bases between. This chain's CDR3 is CASSLAGAPRSYEQYF. DNA for the CDR3: TGTGCCAGCAGCTTGGCTGGGGCCCCCCGTTCCTACGAGCAGTACTTC.

The chain carries TRBV12-5 and TRBJ1-3; no firm D call. Trimming took off 4 bases at V and 3 bases at J, with 10 bases between the two ends. This CDR3 comprises 14 residues. From germline, CDR1 is LGHNT and CDR2 FRNRAP. This CDR3 is CASGSDWGGNTIYF. The CDR3 DNA reads TGTGCTAGTGGTTCGGACTGGGGTGGAAACACCATATATTTT.

A single count supports this clone. V and J are TRBV19 and TRBJ1-2; D might be TRBD1 (5 bases). The CDR3 length is 13 residues. Germline CDR1 reads LNHDA; CDR2 reads SQIVND (reference sequence). Trimming removed 4 bases from V and 3 bases from J, with 9 bases in between. CDR3 DNA: TGTGCCAGTAGTAAAGACAGAGACTATGGCTACACCTTC. This gives the protein CASSKDRDYGYTF.